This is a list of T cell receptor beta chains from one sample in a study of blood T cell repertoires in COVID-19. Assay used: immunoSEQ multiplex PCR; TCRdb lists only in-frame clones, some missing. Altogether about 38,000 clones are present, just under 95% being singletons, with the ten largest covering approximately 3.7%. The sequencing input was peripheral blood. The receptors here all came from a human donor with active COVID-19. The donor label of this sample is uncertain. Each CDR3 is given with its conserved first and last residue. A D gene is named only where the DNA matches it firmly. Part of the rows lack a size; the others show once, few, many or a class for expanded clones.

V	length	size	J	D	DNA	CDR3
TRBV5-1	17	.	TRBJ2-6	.	TGCGCCAGCAGCATCCGGGACACCCCCTCTGGGGCCAACGTCCTGACTTTC	CASSIRDTPSGANVLTF
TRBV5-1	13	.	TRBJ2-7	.	TGCGCCAGCAGCTCCCTTGCGGGATACGAGCAGTACTTC	CASSSLAGYEQYF
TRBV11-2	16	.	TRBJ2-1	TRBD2	TGTGCCAGCAGCTCGCTCGGGACTAGCAGATACAATGAGCAGTTCTTC	CASSSLGTSRYNEQFF
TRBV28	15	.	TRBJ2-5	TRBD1	TGTGCCAGCAGCCCCCCAGGACAGGGCAAAGAGACCCAGTACTTC	CASSPPGQGKETQYF
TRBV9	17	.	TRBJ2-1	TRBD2	TGTGCCAGCAGCGTCGGGCCCCGGACTAGCGGGGGGAATGAGCAGTTCTTC	CASSVGPRTSGGNEQFF
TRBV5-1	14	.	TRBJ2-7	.	TGCGCCAGCAGCTCCCGGGCTACAGGGAACGAGCAGTACTTC	CASSSRATGNEQYF
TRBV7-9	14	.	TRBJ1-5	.	TGTGCCAGCAGCTTAGGTGACCTGGCGGGGCCCCAGCATTTT	CASSLGDLAGPQHF
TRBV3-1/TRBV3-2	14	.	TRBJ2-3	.	TGTGCCAGCAGCCAAGATGGCCGTCAGGATACGCAGTATTTT	CASSQDGRQDTQYF
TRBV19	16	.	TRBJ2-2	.	TGTGCCAGTAGTATCGTGGGGGCTGCGAACACCGGGGAGCTGTTTTTT	CASSIVGAANTGELFF
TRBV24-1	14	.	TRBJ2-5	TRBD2	TGTGCCACCAGTGATCGGACTAGCGAAGAGACCCAGTACTTC	CATSDRTSEETQYF
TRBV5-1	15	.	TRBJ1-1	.	TGCGCCAGCAGCTTGGGTCGGGTCCTCGAGACTGAAGCTTTCTTT	CASSLGRVLETEAFF
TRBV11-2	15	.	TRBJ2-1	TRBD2	TGTGCCAGCAGCTTGGCGGGAGGCTCCTACAATGAGCAGTTCTTC	CASSLAGGSYNEQFF
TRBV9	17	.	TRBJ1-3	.	TGTGCCAGCAGCGTAGGACAGCCAAGATCCTCTGGAAACACCATATATTTT	CASSVGQPRSSGNTIYF
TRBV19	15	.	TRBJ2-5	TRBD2	TGTGCCAGTAGTAGCCTAGCGGGGGGAGATGAGACCCAGTACTTC	CASSSLAGGDETQYF
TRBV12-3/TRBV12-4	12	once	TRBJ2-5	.	TGTGCCAGCAGCCCCAACCAAGAGACCCAGTACTTC	CASSPNQETQYF
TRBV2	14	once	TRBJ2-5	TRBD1	TGTGCCAGCAGTTCAGACAGGGGCCAAGAGACCCAGTACTTC	CASSSDRGQETQYF
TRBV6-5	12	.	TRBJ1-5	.	TGTGCCAGCAGGGGGGCGGGTCAGCCCCAGCATTTT	CASRGAGQPQHF
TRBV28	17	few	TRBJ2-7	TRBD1	TGTGCCAGCAGTACCGGGACAGGGACTCTTAACTCCTACGAGCAGTACTTC	CASSTGTGTLNSYEQYF
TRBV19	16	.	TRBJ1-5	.	TGTGCCAGTAGTTCATACATGGTACTATCTGGTCAGCCCCAGCATTTT	CASSSYMVLSGQPQHF
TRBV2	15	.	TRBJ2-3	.	TGTGCCAGCAGCGAGATACTAGGGCCCCCAGATACGCAGTATTTT	CASSEILGPPDTQYF
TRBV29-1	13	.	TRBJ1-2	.	TGCAGCGTTGAGGAGGCAGGTCAATATGGCTACACCTTC	CSVEEAGQYGYTF
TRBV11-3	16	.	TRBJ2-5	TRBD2	TGTGCCAGCAGCTCGTTAGCGGGGGGGATGGGGGAGACCCAGTACTTC	CASSSLAGGMGETQYF
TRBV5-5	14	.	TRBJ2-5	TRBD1	TGTGCCAGCAGCCCAGGGGGCGCTGGGGAGACCCAGTACTTC	CASSPGGAGETQYF
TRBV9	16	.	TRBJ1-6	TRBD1	TGTGCCAGCAGCGTAGAGGGACAGGGGGCGAGATCACCCCTCCACTTT	CASSVEGQGARSPLHF
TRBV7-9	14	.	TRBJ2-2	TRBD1	TGTGCCGGGGGACAGGGAGGAAACACCGGGGAGCTGTTTTTT	CAGGQGGNTGELFF
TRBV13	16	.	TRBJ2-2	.	TGTGCCAGCAGCTTAGGCCTCAGGTGGAACACCGGGGAGCTGTTTTTT	CASSLGLRWNTGELFF
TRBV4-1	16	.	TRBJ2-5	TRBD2	TGCGCCAGCAGCCAATCGCACCTAGCGGGGGGTGAGACCCAGTACTTC	CASSQSHLAGGETQYF
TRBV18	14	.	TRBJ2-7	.	TGTGCCAGCTCACCCGAGACTAGTAGGTACGAGCAGTACTTC	CASSPETSRYEQYF
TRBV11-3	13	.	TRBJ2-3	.	TGTGCCAGCAGCTTAGCCGCAGGGGATACGCAGTATTTT	CASSLAAGDTQYF
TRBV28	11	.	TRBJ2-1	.	TGTGCCAGCAGTTACGGCAATGAGCAGTTCTTC	CASSYGNEQFF
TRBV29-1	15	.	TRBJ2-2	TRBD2	TGCAGCGCTGGTAGCGGGGGAGCCCCAACCGGGGAGCTGTTTTTT	CSAGSGGAPTGELFF
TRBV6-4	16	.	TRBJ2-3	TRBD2	TGTGCCAGCAGTGAGTCCCCAGCGGGGGGCACAGATACGCAGTATTTT	CASSESPAGGTDTQYF
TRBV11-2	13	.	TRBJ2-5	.	TGTGCCAGCAGCTTAGCAAGCGGGGAGACCCAGTACTTC	CASSLASGETQYF
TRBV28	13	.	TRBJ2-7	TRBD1	TGTGCCAGCAGCCTCCGGGACAGCTACGAGCAGTACTTC	CASSLRDSYEQYF
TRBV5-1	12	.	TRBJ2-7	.	TGCGCCAGCAGCTTAACGCTCGGCGAGCAGTACTTC	CASSLTLGEQYF
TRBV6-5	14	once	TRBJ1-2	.	TGTGCCAGCAGTCCCGAACAGGGTAACTATGGCTACACCTTC	CASSPEQGNYGYTF
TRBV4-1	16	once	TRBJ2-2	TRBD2	TGCGCCAGCAGCCAAGAATCGGGGGGGAACACCGGGGAGCTGTTTTTT	CASSQESGGNTGELFF
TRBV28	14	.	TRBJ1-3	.	TGTGCCAGTCAAATCGGTATCTCTGGAAACACCATATATTTT	CASQIGISGNTIYF
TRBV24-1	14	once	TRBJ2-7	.	TGTGCCACCAGTCCCTATGAACTCGCCTACGAGCAGTACTTC	CATSPYELAYEQYF
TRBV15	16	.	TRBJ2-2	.	TGTGCCACCAGCAGAATGGGACTCCTTGGGACCGGGGAGCTGTTTTTT	CATSRMGLLGTGELFF
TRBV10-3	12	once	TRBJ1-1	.	TGTGCCATCAGTGCCCAGGCTACTGAAGCTTTCTTT	CAISAQATEAFF
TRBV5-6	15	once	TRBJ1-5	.	TGTGCCAGCAGCTTGTACGGAAGGCGGGATCAGCCCCAGCATTTT	CASSLYGRRDQPQHF
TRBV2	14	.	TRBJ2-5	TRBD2	TGTGCCAGCAGTGTTAGACTAGCGGGGGGCGCCCAGTACTTC	CASSVRLAGGAQYF